The clone carrying this TCR beta chain was seen many times. Its specificity is not known. The sample comes from a study of T cells in Graves' hyperthyroidism and ophthalmopathy. The study's findings and limits: Ophthalmopathy got predicted by the model a median roughly six months before its onset. Most thyroid clonotypes expanded above 0.001 were also detected in blood.

RNA transcripts yielded amplified TCR beta CDR3 regions. First-round RT-PCR targeting the TCR CDR3 was performed with the HTBI primer set. One entry per CDR3 protein, called by TCRdb with MiXCR from the multiplex PCR reads. The sample consists of approximately 590,000 distinct CDR3 sequences, about 15% of them appearing once. V lost 4 bases to trimming and J lost 4 bases, with 10 bases between them. Germline values: CDR1 SNHLY, CDR2 FYNNEI. The CDR3 sequence is 13 residues long. What was sequenced was blood. The chain has TRBV2 and TRBJ1-2, with D perhaps matching TRBD1 (5 bases). The origin of this receptor is a woman aged 25 to 39 with Graves' hyperthyroidism. The CDR3 reads CASSAGEGYGYTF. In DNA form, the CDR3 reads TGTGCCAGCAGTGCGGGGGAGGGCTATGGCTACACCTTC.